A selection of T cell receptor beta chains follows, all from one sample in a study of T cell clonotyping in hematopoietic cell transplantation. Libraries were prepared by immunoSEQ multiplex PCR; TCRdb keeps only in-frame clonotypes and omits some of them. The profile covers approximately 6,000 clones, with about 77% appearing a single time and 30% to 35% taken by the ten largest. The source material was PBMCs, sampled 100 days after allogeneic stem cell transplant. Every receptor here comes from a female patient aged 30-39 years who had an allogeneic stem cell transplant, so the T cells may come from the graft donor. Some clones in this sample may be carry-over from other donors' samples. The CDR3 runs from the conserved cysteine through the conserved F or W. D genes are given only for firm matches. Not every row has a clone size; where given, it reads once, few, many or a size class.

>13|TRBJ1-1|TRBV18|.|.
TGTGCCAGCTCACCACAGAGTTCCACTGAAGCTTTCTTT
CASSPQSSTEAFF
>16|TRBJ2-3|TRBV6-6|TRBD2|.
TGTGCCAGCAGCCCTACTAGCGGGAGGGCCCCAGATACGCAGTATTTT
CASSPTSGRAPDTQYF
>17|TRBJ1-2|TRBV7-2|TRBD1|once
TGTGCCAGCAGCTCCAAGGGGACAGGGAGAGCTAACTATGGCTACACCTTC
CASSSKGTGRANYGYTF
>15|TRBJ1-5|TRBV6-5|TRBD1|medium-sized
TGTGCCAGCAGTTCACAGGGGTATAGCAATCAGCCCCAGCATTTT
CASSSQGYSNQPQHF
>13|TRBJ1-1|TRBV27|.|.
TGTGCCAGCAGTCTCCTTCAGGGCGCGGAAGCTTTCTTT
CASSLLQGAEAFF
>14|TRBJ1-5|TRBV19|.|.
TGTGCCAGTAGTTCCTGGGGATCCAATCAGCCCCAGCATTTT
CASSSWGSNQPQHF
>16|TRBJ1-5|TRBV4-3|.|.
TGCGCCAGCAGCCAAGATACGATTGGCACGAATCAGCCCCAGCATTTT
CASSQDTIGTNQPQHF
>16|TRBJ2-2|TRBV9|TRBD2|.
TGTGCCAGCAGCGTCCCCCGGGGGGCGAACACCGGGGAGCTGTTTTTT
CASSVPRGANTGELFF
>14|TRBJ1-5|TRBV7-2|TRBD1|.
TGTGCCAGCAGCAATGACAGGGGCAATCAGCCCCAGCATTTT
CASSNDRGNQPQHF
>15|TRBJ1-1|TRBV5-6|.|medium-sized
TGTGCCAGCAGCTTGGGGGTTGAGGGAAGGACTGAAGCTTTCTTT
CASSLGVEGRTEAFF
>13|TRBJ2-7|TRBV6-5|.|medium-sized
TGTGCCAGCACCTTTAAATGGGGCTACGAGCAGTACTTC
CASTFKWGYEQYF
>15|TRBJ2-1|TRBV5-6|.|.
TGTGCCAGCAGCCCGGGGTTCGGCTCCTACAATGAGCAGTTCTTC
CASSPGFGSYNEQFF
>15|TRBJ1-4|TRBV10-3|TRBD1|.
TGTGCCATCAGTGAACAGGGGCCAACTAATGAAAAACTGTTTTTT
CAISEQGPTNEKLFF
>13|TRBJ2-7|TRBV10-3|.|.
TGTGCCATCAGTGGGACACCTACCTACGAGCAGTACTTC
CAISGTPTYEQYF
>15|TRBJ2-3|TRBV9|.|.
TGTGCCAGCAGCGTAGATCTAGGTCGGGAGGATACGCAGTATTTT
CASSVDLGREDTQYF
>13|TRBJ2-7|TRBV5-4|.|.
TGTGCCAGCGAAAGTCTAGCCCTCCACGAGCAGTACTTC
CASESLALHEQYF
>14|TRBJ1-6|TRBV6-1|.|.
TGTGCCAGTAGGGTAATCTCCAATAATTCACCCCTCCACTTT
CASRVISNNSPLHF
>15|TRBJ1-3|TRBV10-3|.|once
TGTGCCATCAGTGAGTCGAAAGCATCTGGAAACACCATATATTTT
CAISESKASGNTIYF
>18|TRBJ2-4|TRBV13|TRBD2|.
TGTGCCAGCAGCTTATCAGAGGGCGGGGGGATAGCCAAAAACATTCAGTACTTC
CASSLSEGGGIAKNIQYF
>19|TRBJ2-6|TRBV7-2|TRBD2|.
TGTGCCAGCAGCCGCCCCGGACTAGCGGGCGCCTCTGGGGCCAACGTCCTGACTTTC
CASSRPGLAGASGANVLTF
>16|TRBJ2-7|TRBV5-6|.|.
TGTGCCAGCAGCTTGGGAGGGGGGGCGGCTTCCTACGAGCAGTACTTC
CASSLGGGAASYEQYF
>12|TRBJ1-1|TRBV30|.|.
TGTGCCTGGAACCCCGCGAACACTGAAGCTTTCTTT
CAWNPANTEAFF
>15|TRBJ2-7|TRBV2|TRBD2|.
TGTGCCAGCAGCGAAAGTCCGGCGGGGCGGGGGGAGCAGTACTTC
CASSESPAGRGEQYF
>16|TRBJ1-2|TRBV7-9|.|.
TGTGCCAGCAGCTTAAAAAACTACGAGGCAAACTATGGCTACACCTTC
CASSLKNYEANYGYTF
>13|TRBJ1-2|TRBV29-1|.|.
TGCAGCGTTGAAGTCGGCAGGGGCTATGGCTACACCTTC
CSVEVGRGYGYTF
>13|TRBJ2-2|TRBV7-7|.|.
TGTGCCAGCAGCGCGGACAGCCCCGGGGAGCTGTTTTTT
CASSADSPGELFF
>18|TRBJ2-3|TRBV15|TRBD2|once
TGTGCCACCAGCAGAGATGGACTAGCGGGGGGGCTTTTAGATACGCAGTATTTT
CATSRDGLAGGLLDTQYF
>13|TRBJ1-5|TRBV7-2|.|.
TGTGCCAGCAGCCCTTATTTGGGGGGAGCCCAGCATTTT
CASSPYLGGAQHF
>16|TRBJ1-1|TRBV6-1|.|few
TGTGCCAGCAGTGAAAACGCAGGGTATTCGCACACTGAAGCTTTCTTT
CASSENAGYSHTEAFF
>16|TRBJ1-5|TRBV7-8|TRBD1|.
TGTGCCAGCAGCAAACGGGACAGGGATGGCAATCAGCCCCAGCATTTT
CASSKRDRDGNQPQHF
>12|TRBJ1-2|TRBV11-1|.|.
TGTGCCAGCAAGCGGTCAACCGGTGGCTACACCTTC
CASKRSTGGYTF
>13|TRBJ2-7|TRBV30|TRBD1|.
TGTGCCCGCAAGGGACAGGCCTCCTACGAGCAGTACTTC
CARKGQASYEQYF
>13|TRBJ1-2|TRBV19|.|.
TGTGCCAGTAGTACGACCGGAGGGGATGGCTACACCTTC
CASSTTGGDGYTF
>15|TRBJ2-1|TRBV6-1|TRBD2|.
TGTGCCAGCAGGAGGGCGGGGGGTTCCTACAATGAGCAGTTCTTC
CASRRAGGSYNEQFF
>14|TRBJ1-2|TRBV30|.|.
TGTGCCTGGAGCCGGAAAACAGGGAACTATGGCTACACCTTC
CAWSRKTGNYGYTF
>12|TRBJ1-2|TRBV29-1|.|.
TGCAGCGTTGATAGGGGGAAGTATGGCTACACCTTC
CSVDRGKYGYTF
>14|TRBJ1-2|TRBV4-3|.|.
TGCGCCAGCAGCCAAGAAGTAACTCAGATCGGCTACACCTTC
CASSQEVTQIGYTF
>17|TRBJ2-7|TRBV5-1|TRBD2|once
TGCGCCAGCAGCTTGGGACTAGCGGGGGGCCAGGTCTACGAGCAGTACTTC
CASSLGLAGGQVYEQYF
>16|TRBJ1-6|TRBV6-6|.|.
TGTGCCAGCAGCCGGGAAGGGGGGCTTCGTAATTCACCCCTCCACTTT
CASSREGGLRNSPLHF
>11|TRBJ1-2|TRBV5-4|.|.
TGTGCCAGCTCGTACAACTATGGCTACACCTTC
CASSYNYGYTF
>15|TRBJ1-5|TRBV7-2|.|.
TGTGCCAGCAGCTCACAGGGCCTTAGCAATCAGCCCCAGCATTTT
CASSSQGLSNQPQHF
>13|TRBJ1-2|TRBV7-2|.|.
TGTGCCAGCAGCTTAACAGGGTACTATGGCTACACCTTC
CASSLTGYYGYTF
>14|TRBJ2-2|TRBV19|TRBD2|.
TGTGCCAGTAGTAGACTAGCGGGGGACGGGGAGCTGTTTTTT
CASSRLAGDGELFF
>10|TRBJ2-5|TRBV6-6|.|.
TGTGCCAGCACTGGGGATGGCCAGTACTTC
CASTGDGQYF
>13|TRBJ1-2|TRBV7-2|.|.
TGTGCCAGCAGCTTAGTGTCGGCGCCCGGCTACACCTTC
CASSLVSAPGYTF
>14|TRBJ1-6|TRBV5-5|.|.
TGTGCCAGCAGCTTGGGGGGGTACGGGTCACCCCTCCACTTT
CASSLGGYGSPLHF
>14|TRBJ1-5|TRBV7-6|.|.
TGTGCCAGCAGGCGACAGTTAAGCAATCAGCCCCAGCATTTT
CASRRQLSNQPQHF
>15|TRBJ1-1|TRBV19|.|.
TGTGCCAGTAGTATGGGCAGGTACGTGAACACTGAAGCTTTCTTT
CASSMGRYVNTEAFF
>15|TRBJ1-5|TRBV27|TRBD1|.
TGTGCCAGCAGTCAAAGGACAGGGGGCGAATCAGCCCAGCATTTT
CASSQRTGGESAQHF
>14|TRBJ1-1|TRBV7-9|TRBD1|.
TGTGCCAGCAGCTTTGATGGACAGGACACTGAAGCTTTCTTT
CASSFDGQDTEAFF
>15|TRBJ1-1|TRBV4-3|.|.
TGCGCCAGCAGCCAAGTATTGAGGGGGGACACTGAAGCTTTCTTT
CASSQVLRGDTEAFF
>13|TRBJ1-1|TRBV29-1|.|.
TGCAGCGTACTCGCGGGAGAGAACACTGAAGCTTTCTTT
CSVLAGENTEAFF
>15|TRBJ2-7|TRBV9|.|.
TGTGCCAGCAGCGTTTCGCGGGGAGAGGGCTACGAGCAGTACTTC
CASSVSRGEGYEQYF
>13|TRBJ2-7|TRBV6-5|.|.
TGTGCCAGCAGTTACGGGCTATCCTACGAGCAGTACTTC
CASSYGLSYEQYF
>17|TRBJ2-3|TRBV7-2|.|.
TGTGCCAGCACCAGACCCCCCGGGACTGCCCAAGTAGATACGCAGTATTTT
CASTRPPGTAQVDTQYF